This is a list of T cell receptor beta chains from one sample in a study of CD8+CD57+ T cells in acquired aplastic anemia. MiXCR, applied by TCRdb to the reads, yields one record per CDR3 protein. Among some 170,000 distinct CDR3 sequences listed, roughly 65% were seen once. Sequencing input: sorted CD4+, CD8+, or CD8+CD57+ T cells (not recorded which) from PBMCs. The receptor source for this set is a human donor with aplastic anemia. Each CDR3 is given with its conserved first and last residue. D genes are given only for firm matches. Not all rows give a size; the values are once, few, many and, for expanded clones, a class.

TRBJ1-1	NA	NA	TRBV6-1	CASSESEGWTEAFF	TGTGCCAGCAGTGAATCGGAGGGGTGGACTGAAGCTTTCTTT
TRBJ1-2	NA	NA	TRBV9	CASSVEAVSYGYTF	TGTGCCAGCAGCGTAGAGGCGGTCAGCTATGGCTACACCTTC
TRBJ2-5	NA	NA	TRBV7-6	CASSLAVEGETQYF	TGTGCCAGCAGCTTAGCTGTAGAGGGAGAGACCCAGTACTTC
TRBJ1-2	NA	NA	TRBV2	CASSEWVYGYTF	TGTGCCAGCAGTGAATGGGTTTATGGCTACACCTTC
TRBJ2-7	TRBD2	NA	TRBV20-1	CSASGRANEQYF	TGCAGTGCTAGCGGGAGGGCCAACGAGCAGTACTTC
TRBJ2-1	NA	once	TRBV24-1	CATSDLKDEQFF	TGTGCCACCAGTGATTTGAAGGATGAGCAGTTCTTC
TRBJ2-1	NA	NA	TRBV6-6	CASSSGRGAYNEQFF	TGTGCCAGCAGTTCAGGCAGGGGGGCCTACAATGAGCAGTTCTTC
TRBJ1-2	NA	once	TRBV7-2	CASSSEVGTNYGYTF	TGTGCCAGCAGCTCCGAGGTAGGGACGAACTATGGCTACACCTTC
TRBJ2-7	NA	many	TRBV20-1	CSAAGATGYEQYF	TGCAGTGCTGCGGGGGCGACGGGGTACGAGCAGTACTTC
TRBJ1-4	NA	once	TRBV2	CASSAGMPNEKLFF	TGTGCCAGCAGTGCAGGGATGCCTAATGAAAAACTGTTTTTT
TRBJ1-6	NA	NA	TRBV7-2	CASSLLARVRINSPLHF	TGTGCCAGCAGCTTACTAGCAAGGGTCAGGATCAATTCACCCCTCCACTTT
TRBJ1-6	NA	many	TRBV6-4	CASSEWYSTGNSPLHF	TGTGCCAGCAGTGAGTGGTACAGCACAGGGAATTCACCCCTCCACTTT
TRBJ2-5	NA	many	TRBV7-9	CASSLVGGAKETQYF	TGTGCCAGCAGCTTAGTTGGGGGGGCAAAAGAGACCCAGTACTTC
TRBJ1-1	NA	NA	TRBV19	CASSMTGNTEAFF	TGTGCCAGTAGTATGACAGGGAACACTGAAGCTTTCTTT
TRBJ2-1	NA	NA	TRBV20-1	CSASVGSSYNEQFF	TGCAGTGCTTCCGTGGGGAGCTCCTACAATGAGCAGTTCTTC
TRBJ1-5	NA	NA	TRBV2	CASSGQEKGNQPQHF	TGTGCCAGCAGTGGTCAGGAAAAAGGGAATCAGCCCCAGCATTTT
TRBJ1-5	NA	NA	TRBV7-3	CASSSLAGGDYNEHF	TGTGCCAGCAGCTCCCTGGCGGGGGGGGACTACAATGAGCATTTT
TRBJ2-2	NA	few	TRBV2	CASSDGGELFF	TGTGCCAGCAGTGACGGCGGGGAGCTGTTTTTT
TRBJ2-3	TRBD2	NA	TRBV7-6	CASSLAPGGPDTQYF	TGTGCCAGCAGCTTAGCGCCGGGGGGTCCAGATACGCAGTATTTT
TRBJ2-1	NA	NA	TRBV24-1	CATREMRRVVLGEQFF	TGTGCCACCAGGGAAATGCGGAGGGTGGTTTTGGGTGAGCAGTTCTTC
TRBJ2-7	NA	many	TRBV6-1	CASSGTVYEQYF	TGTGCCAGCAGTGGGACAGTCTACGAGCAGTACTTC
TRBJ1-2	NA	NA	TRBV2	CASNRRDYGYTF	TGTGCCAGCAATCGACGGGACTATGGCTACACCTTC
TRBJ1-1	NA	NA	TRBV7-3	CASSLVPGGLMNTEAFF	TGTGCCAGCAGCTTAGTCCCAGGTGGGCTCATGAACACTGAAGCTTTCTTT
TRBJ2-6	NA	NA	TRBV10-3	CAIDAGANVLTF	TGTGCCATCGATGCTGGGGCCAACGTCCTGACTTTC
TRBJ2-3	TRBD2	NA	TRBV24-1	CATSDFGGRAPDTQYF	TGTGCCACCAGTGATTTCGGCGGGAGAGCCCCAGATACGCAGTATTTT
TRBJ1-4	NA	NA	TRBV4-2	CASSPPWDVDEKLFF	TGTGCCAGCAGCCCCCCCTGGGACGTGGACGAAAAACTGTTTTTT
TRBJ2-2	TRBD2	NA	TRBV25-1	CASSWTSSVTGELFF	TGTGCCAGCAGCTGGACTAGCAGTGTCACCGGGGAGCTGTTTTTT
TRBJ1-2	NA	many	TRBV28	CASSPHTTHYGYTF	TGTGCCAGCAGTCCACATACGACCCACTATGGCTACACCTTC
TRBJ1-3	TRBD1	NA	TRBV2	CASSQGAASGNTIYF	TGTGCCAGCAGTCAGGGGGCTGCCTCTGGAAACACCATATATTTT
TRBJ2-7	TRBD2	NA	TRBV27	CASSLSGGGSYEQYF	TGTGCCAGCAGTTTAAGTGGCGGGGGTTCCTACGAGCAGTACTTC
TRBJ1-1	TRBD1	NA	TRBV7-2	CAGSKPGQGREAFF	TGTGCCGGCAGCAAGCCGGGACAGGGCCGTGAAGCTTTCTTT
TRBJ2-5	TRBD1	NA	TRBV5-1	CASSSDRDGETQYF	TGCGCCAGCAGTTCGGACAGGGACGGAGAGACCCAGTACTTC
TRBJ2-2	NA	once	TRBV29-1	CSVGTPSTGELFF	TGCAGCGTCGGGACACCGAGCACCGGGGAGCTGTTTTTT
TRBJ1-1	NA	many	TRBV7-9	CASSYTLDGEAFF	TGTGCCAGCAGCTACACCCTGGACGGTGAAGCTTTCTTT
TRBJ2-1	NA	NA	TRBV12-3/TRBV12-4	CASSLQGWNEQFF	TGTGCCAGCAGTCTACAGGGTTGGAATGAGCAGTTCTTC
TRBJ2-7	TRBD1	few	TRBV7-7	CASSPLRDSLTDEQYF	TGTGCTAGCAGCCCTCTCCGGGACAGCTTGACCGACGAGCAGTACTTC
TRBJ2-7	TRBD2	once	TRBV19	CASRGLAGQASYEQYF	TGTGCCAGTAGGGGACTAGCGGGACAGGCATCCTACGAGCAGTACTTC
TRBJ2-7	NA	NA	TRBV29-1	CSVEVRDYEQYF	TGCAGCGTTGAAGTGCGAGACTACGAGCAGTACTTC
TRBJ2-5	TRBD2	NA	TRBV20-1	CSATPLAGEVETQYF	TGCAGTGCTACTCCACTAGCGGGAGAGGTGGAGACCCAGTACTTC
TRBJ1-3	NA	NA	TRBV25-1	CASGEYGGKGNTIYF	TGTGCCAGCGGTGAATACGGAGGGAAAGGAAACACCATATATTTT
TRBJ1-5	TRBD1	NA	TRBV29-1	CSALGTGLNQPQHF	TGCAGCGCCTTGGGGACAGGGCTCAATCAGCCCCAGCATTTT
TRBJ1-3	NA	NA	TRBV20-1	CSAAEEGRGGNTIYF	TGCAGTGCTGCCGAGGAAGGACGGGGCGGAAACACCATATATTTT
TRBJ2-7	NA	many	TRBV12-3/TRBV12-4	CASSSGPSYEQYF	TGTGCCAGCAGTTCGGGACCGAGCTACGAGCAGTACTTC
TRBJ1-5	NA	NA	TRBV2	CASSEDIGAAQPQHF	TGTGCCAGCAGTGAAGACATTGGTGCGGCCCAGCCCCAGCATTTT
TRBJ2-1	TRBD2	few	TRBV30	CAWGLAGGQNEQFF	TGTGCCTGGGGACTAGCGGGGGGGCAGAATGAGCAGTTCTTC
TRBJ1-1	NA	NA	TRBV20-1	CSASTIPTEAFF	TGCAGTGCCTCGACAATTCCCACTGAAGCTTTCTTT
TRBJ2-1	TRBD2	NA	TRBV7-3	CASSNRLAGGYNEQFF	TGTGCCAGCAGCAACAGACTAGCGGGGGGTTACAATGAGCAGTTCTTC
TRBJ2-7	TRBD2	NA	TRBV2	CASSGGLAGESLYEQYF	TGTGCCAGCAGCGGAGGGCTAGCGGGAGAATCTCTCTACGAGCAGTACTTC
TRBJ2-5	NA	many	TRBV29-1	CSVESSAGETQYF	TGCAGCGTTGAATCGAGCGCGGGAGAGACCCAGTACTTC
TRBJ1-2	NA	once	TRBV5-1	CASSLADGTGYTF	TGCGCCAGCAGCTTGGCGGACGGAACTGGCTACACCTTC
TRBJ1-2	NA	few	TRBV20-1	CSARDRGVHYGYTF	TGCAGTGCTAGAGATAGGGGGGTACACTATGGCTACACCTTC